A single sample is the source of the 29 T cell receptor beta chains below, sequenced in a study of blood T cells in healthy people across ages. A J-beta primer mix and a sample-barcoded 5' primer were used in a second PCR of about 7 to 11 cycles. A single record per CDR3 protein comes from TCRdb applying MiXCR to the 5' RACE reads. The sample records roughly 800,000 distinct CDR3 sequences, roughly 50% being singletons. Sample: blood. These TCRs come from a man aged 30 to 39 in good health.

The chain employs TRBV13 and TRBJ2-5; the D is unclear. This CDR3 is built from 14 residues. The germline CDR1 and CDR2 sequences are PRHDT and FYEKMQ (reference sequence). Trimming shortened V by 3 bases and J by 2 bases, and 10 bases separated the two germline ends. For the CDR3, the DNA is TGTGCCAGCAGCTTGAGCCCGTCGCAAGAGACCCAGTACTTC. Its protein is CASSLSPSQETQYF.

The rearrangement joins TRBV12-3 or TRBV12-4 to TRBJ1-2; the D gene is possibly TRBD1 (6 bases). V lost 5 bases to trimming and J lost 7 bases, with 11 bases between them. CDR3 length: 12 residues. The CDR3 region has the DNA TGTGCCAGCAGTCCACTCAGGGGTGGCTACACCTTC. Translating gives CASSPLRGGYTF.

This clonotype showed up just a few times. The chain employs TRBV20-1 and TRBJ1-2; 8 bases map to TRBD1. The V gene end was trimmed by 1 base and the J gene end by 4 bases; junction bases not matched to a gene: 2. CDR1 and CDR2 (germline): DFQATT, SNEGSKA (reference sequence). The CDR3 has 13 amino acids. The CDR3 nucleotides are TGCAGTGCTAGAGGAACAGGGGGCTATGGCTACACCTTC. Translating it yields CSARGTGGYGYTF.

The chain joins TRBV6-5 to TRBJ2-3; D might be TRBD1 (6 bases). Per the germline V gene, CDR1 is MNHEY and CDR2 is SVGAGI. The CDR3 is 15 residues long. V shed 5 bases and J shed 2 bases, with 14 bases lying between them. CDR3 sequence (DNA): TGTGCCAGCAGTCAGGACAGCTATCACACAGATACGCAGTATTTT. Translating gives CASSQDSYHTDTQYF.

The chain has TRBV5-1 and TRBJ2-7; 10 bases are a match to TRBD2. CDR1 SGHRS and CDR2 YFSETQ come from the germline V gene. There are 14 residues in the CDR3. V shed 5 bases and J 2 bases; nucleotides not matched to a gene: 4. The CDR3 here is CASRRTSGTYEQYF. CDR3 sequence (DNA): TGCGCCAGCAGAAGGACTAGCGGAACCTACGAGCAGTACTTC.

This clonotype was found a few times. This sequence joins TRBV6-5 and TRBJ1-2; D is possibly TRBD1 (6 bases). The CDR3 is 15 amino acids. CDR1 and CDR2 (germline): MNHEY, SVGAGI. V lost 2 bases, J lost 7 bases, and 17 bases lay in between. The CDR3, as DNA: TGTGCCAGCAGTTACGGCCCTGGACAGAAACGTGGCTACACCTTC. Translation: CASSYGPGQKRGYTF.

The rearrangement joins TRBV20-1 to TRBJ1-1; 10 bases align to TRBD1. The CDR3 sequence is 15 residues long. The V and J ends lost 6 bases and 6 bases, in that order; junction bases with no gene match: 13. The germline gives CDR1 DFQATT, CDR2 SNEGSKA (reference sequence). CDR3 sequence: CSAPTLGDRGAEAFF. The CDR3 DNA follows: TGCAGTGCCCCGACCCTTGGGGACAGGGGTGCTGAAGCTTTCTTT.

As regards this clonotype: Germline is not matched at one junction end, which may reflect a read error. The genes are TRBV20-1 and TRBJ2-6; tentatively, D is TRBD1 (6 bases). This CDR3 region has 18 residues. CDR1 and CDR2 (germline): DFQATT, SNEGSKA (reference sequence). The CDR3 sequence is CSARRPGHAGSGASVLTF. The CDR3 nucleotides read TGCAGTGCTAGACGGCCGGGACACGCGGGCTCTGGGGCCAGCGTCCTGACTTTC.

The rearrangement uses TRBV20-1 and TRBJ2-3, with D possibly matching TRBD2 (5 bases). Per germline, CDR1 DFQATT and CDR2 SNEGSKA (reference sequence). V lost 4 bases to trimming and J lost 3 bases, with 11 bases between them. The CDR3 has 13 amino acids. The CDR3 loop reads CSATGVGTDTQYF. DNA of the CDR3: TGCAGTGCTACCGGGGTAGGAACAGATACGCAGTATTTT.

V and J are TRBV6-5 and TRBJ2-3; perhaps D is TRBD1 or TRBD2 (5 bases each). The CDR3 is 19 residues long. Trimming shortened V by 4 bases and J by 0 bases, and 23 bases separated the two germline ends. Germline CDR1 is MNHEY and CDR2 is SVGAGI. CDR3 sequence reads: CASSSQSPRTRTSTDTQYF. For the CDR3, the DNA is TGTGCCAGCAGTTCCCAATCGCCCCGGACACGGACTAGCACAGATACGCAGTATTTT.

A few counts support this clonotype. The chain recombines TRBV7-9 with TRBJ2-5; D gene ambiguous. The CDR3 length is 14 residues. Germline values: CDR1 SEHNR, CDR2 FQNEAQ (reference sequence). With 1 base removed from V and 5 bases from J, the gap between germline ends came to 11 bases. CDR3: CASSLVGLSETQYF. The DNA for the CDR3 is TGTGCCAGCAGCTTAGTTGGGTTGTCGGAGACCCAGTACTTC.

This chain uses TRBV18 with TRBJ1-1; the match to TRBD1 covers 7 bases. The germline gives CDR1 KGHSH, CDR2 LQKENI. CDR3 length equals 15 residues. The V segment lost 1 base and the J segment 3 bases; nucleotides outside the gene matches: 5. The CDR3 coding sequence is TGTGCCAGCTCACCACGACCCCAGGGGGACACTGAAGCTTTCTTT. Translating it yields CASSPRPQGDTEAFF.

V is TRBV7-2 and J is TRBJ2-3, with 12 bases matching TRBD2. CDR1 SGHTA and CDR2 FQGNSA come from the germline V gene. The V gene end was trimmed by 1 base and the J gene end by 0 bases; junction bases not matched to a gene: 5. The CDR3 sequence is 18 residues long. DNA for the CDR3: TGTGCCAGCAGCTTAGACATGACTAGCGGGAGAAGCACAGATACGCAGTATTTT. As protein: CASSLDMTSGRSTDTQYF.

The rearrangement links TRBV30 to TRBJ2-7; possibly TRBD2 for D (7 bases). The length of the CDR3 is 12 residues. Germline V gene sequence: CDR1 GTSNPN, CDR2 SVGIG (reference sequence). V was clipped by 8 bases and J by 7 bases, with 18 bases between them. CDR3 region: CAGSRGAGEQYF. Written as DNA, the CDR3 is TGTGCCGGCAGTCGGGGGGCTGGGGAGCAGTACTTC.

The chain couples TRBV10-3 to TRBJ2-7, with D tentatively TRBD1 (5 bases). The CDR3 runs 14 residues. V lost 3 bases to trimming and J lost 0 bases, with 9 bases between them. Germline V gene data show CDR1 as ENHRY and CDR2 as SYGVKD. CDR3 in amino acids: CAISEGDSSYEQYF. CDR3 nucleotide sequence: TGTGCCATCAGTGAAGGGGATAGCTCCTACGAGCAGTACTTC.

The rearrangement joins TRBV20-1 to TRBJ2-3; unclear D gene. V was pared by 3 bases and J by 2 bases, with 6 bases between. The CDR3 spans 12 residues. The germline CDR1 and CDR2 sequences are DFQATT and SNEGSKA (reference sequence). The CDR3 loop reads CSASPHTDTQYF. Here the CDR3 DNA reads TGCAGTGCTAGTCCCCACACAGATACGCAGTATTTT.

This rearrangement joins TRBV6-2 or TRBV6-3 to TRBJ2-5; D is uncertain. V shed 2 bases and J shed 1 base, with 14 bases lying between them. Germline CDR1 reads MNHEY; CDR2 reads SVGEGT. There are 16 residues in the CDR3. The CDR3 region has the DNA TGTGCCAGCAGTTACGGGATTACACATTTCCAAGAGACCCAGTACTTC. This codes for CASSYGITHFQETQYF.

The chain joins TRBV5-1 to TRBJ1-1; D might be TRBD1 (6 bases). The CDR3 extends over 15 amino acids. The germline V gene has CDR1 SGHRS and CDR2 YFSETQ. V was shortened by 0 bases and J by 1 base, with 10 bases between the two germline ends. CDR3 nucleotides: TGCGCCAGCAGCTTGGCCGGACAGCGGAACACTGAAGCTTTCTTT. This gives the protein CASSLAGQRNTEAFF.

The chain couples TRBV7-2 to TRBJ2-4; possible D gene TRBD2, 6 bases. Germline values: CDR1 SGHTA, CDR2 FQGNSA. V was cut by 4 bases and J by 13 bases, with 20 bases left in between. The CDR3 runs 14 residues. CDR3 region: CASSSPGGFGDQYF. The DNA of the CDR3 is TGTGCCAGCAGCTCCCCCGGGGGATTTGGGGACCAGTACTTC. Variable domain in full (rest from reference TRBV7-2 and TRBJ2-4): GAGVSQSPSNKVTEKGKDVELRCDPISGHTALYWYRQSLGQGLEFLIYFQGNSAPDKSGLPSDRFSAERTGGSVSTLTIQRTQQEDSAVYLCASSSPGGFGDQYFGAGTRLSVL.

V and J are TRBV5-1 and TRBJ2-3; TRBD1 matches at 8 bases. The V gene end was trimmed by 3 bases and the J gene end by 4 bases; junction bases not matched to a gene: 7. Germline CDR1 SGHRS, CDR2 YFSETQ. This CDR3 is 15 amino acids long. The CDR3: CASSSDRASSDTQYF. The CDR3, as DNA: TGCGCCAGCAGCTCGGACAGGGCTAGTTCAGATACGCAGTATTTT. The complete variable domain, with remaining parts taken from reference TRBV5-1 and TRBJ2-3, reads KAGVTQTPRYLIKTRGQQVTLSCSPISGHRSVSWYQQTPGQGLQFLFEYFSETQRNKGNFPGRFSGRQFSNSRSEMNVSTLELGDSALYLCASSSDRASSDTQYFGPGTRLTVL.

This chain connects TRBV6-5 to TRBJ1-2; D is possibly TRBD1 (5 bases). This CDR3 has 12 amino acids. The V end was cut by 2 bases, the J end by 6 bases, with 7 bases between. Looked up from germline, CDR1 is MNHEY and CDR2 is SVGAGI. The CDR3 DNA follows: TGTGCCAGCAGTTACGGGGGACATGGCTACACCTTC. Its translation: CASSYGGHGYTF.

CDR3 region: CASSLSGKIRPDTTGAQYF. CDR3 nucleotides: TGTGCCAGCAGCCTTTCGGGGAAGATACGTCCAGATACGACCGGGGCGCAGTATTTT. The V call is TRBV4-2, the J call TRBJ2-3, with D possibly matching TRBD2 (5 bases). The CDR3 length is 19 residues. CDR1 and CDR2 from the germline V gene are LGHNA and YNFKEQ. Trimming pared 4 bases from V and 10 bases from J, leaving 33 bases between.

This clonotype was found a few times. The chain carries TRBV29-1 and TRBJ1-2; D might be TRBD1 (5 bases). Deletions cut 7 bases from V and 0 bases from J, with 18 bases between. The CDR3 spans 15 residues. From germline, CDR1 is SQVTM and CDR2 ANQGSEA. The DNA of the CDR3 is TGCAGCGCCACGGATGACAGTAACTCTAACTATGGCTACACCTTC. Its protein is CSATDDSNSNYGYTF.

This clonotype was seen a handful of times. V usage is TRBV4-3 and J usage is TRBJ2-5, with 10 nucleotides matching TRBD1. The better agreement between TRBJ2-7 and the DNA end casts doubt on the J call. The CDR3 is made up of 15 amino acids. Looked up from germline, CDR1 is LGHNA and CDR2 is YSLEER. CDR3 nucleotides: TGCGCCAGCAGTCGTCTACGGACAGGGGGCTACGAGCAGTACTTC. Amino acid sequence: CASSRLRTGGYEQYF.

This clonotype was detected only a few times. A much larger clone sits a single nucleotide away, making a read error possible. The chain combines TRBV10-3 with TRBJ2-7, with 7 nucleotides matching TRBD1. The CDR3 has 13 residues. From germline, CDR1 is ENHRY and CDR2 SYGVKD. Trimming at V came to 6 bases and at J to 7 bases, leaving 9 bases not matched to a gene. CDR3 residues: CAIRTGQHNEQYF. In nucleotides, the CDR3 is TGTGCCATCAGGACGGGACAGCACAATGAGCAGTACTTC.

The J gene is TRBJ2-2, the V gene TRBV12-3 or TRBV12-4; 9 bases are a match to TRBD2. This CDR3 comprises 15 residues. The V segment lost 8 bases and the J segment 4 bases; nucleotides outside the gene matches: 8. CDR3 DNA sequence: TGTGCCAGCGGGGGACTAGCAGTAAGCACCGGGGAGCTGTTTTTT. Its protein product is CASGGLAVSTGELFF.

The chain recombines TRBV15 with TRBJ2-7; D is perhaps TRBD1 (6 bases). The CDR3 has 15 amino acids. Trimming left V 0 bases short and J 5 bases short, with 14 bases between. CDR1 and CDR2 (germline): LNHNV, YYDKDF (reference sequence). The DNA of the CDR3 is TGTGCCACCAGCAGAGACCCCGGGACATTTAACGAGCAGTACTTC. Translation gives CATSRDPGTFNEQYF.

V gene TRBV27 combines with J gene TRBJ2-4; the D gene could be TRBD1 or TRBD2 (5 bases each). The CDR3 sequence is 12 residues long. Germline V gene data show CDR1 as MNHEY and CDR2 as SMNVEV (reference sequence). Trimming shortened V by 6 bases and J by 6 bases, and 9 bases separated the two germline ends. CDR3 nucleotide sequence: TGTGCCAGCAGGGGACCAGCAAACATTCAGTACTTC. Translating gives CASRGPANIQYF.

The V gene is TRBV10-1, the J gene TRBJ2-7; D perhaps matches TRBD1 (6 bases). Germline-derived CDR1 and CDR2 are WNHNN and SYGVQD (reference sequence). This CDR3 contains 15 residues. Trimming removed 3 bases from V and 0 bases from J, with 12 bases in between. CDR3 in amino acids: CASSDSGDPSYEQYF. The CDR3 DNA reads as TGCGCCAGCAGTGATTCAGGGGACCCCTCCTACGAGCAGTACTTC.